This T cell receptor (beta chain) was sequenced during a study of blood T cell repertoires in COVID-19. The wider study: T cells, B-cell-depleted T cells, or PBMCs provided the cDNA or gDNA that served as material.

Germline lookup yields CDR1 SGHRS and CDR2 YFSETQ. V shed 0 bases and J 4 bases; nucleotides not matched to a gene: 1. CDR3 length: 14 residues. This clone was counted a few times. Within the sample, other DNA sequences also encode this same CDR3. Data came from immunoSEQ multiplex PCR; TCRdb stores just in-frame clones and leaves some out. The sample yields 200,000 to 250,000 clones, roughly nine tenths seen once. The specimen was peripheral blood. The chain has TRBV5-1 and TRBJ2-7; 10 nucleotides align to TRBD1. The TCR originated in a woman aged 60-75 years who had recovered from COVID-19. CDR3 protein: CASSLGQGAYEQYF. CDR3 nucleotide sequence: TGCGCCAGCAGCTTGGGACAGGGGGCTTACGAGCAGTACTTC.